This T cell receptor beta chain derives from a study of shared clonotypes between healthy human individuals. Germline values: CDR1 MNHNY, CDR2 SVGAGI (reference sequence). V gave up 0 bases and J gave up 6 bases, with 13 bases separating them. The CDR3 extends over 15 amino acids. The table came from immunoSEQ multiplex PCR; TCRdb's copy has only in-frame clones and leaves some out. The sample has roughly 2.5 million clones; 85% to 95% are singletons. Sequenced: naive CD4+ T cells sorted from blood. Regarding subset: CD45RA+ positively selected. The chain links TRBV6-6 to TRBJ2-3, with D possibly being TRBD1 (5 bases). The sequence was obtained from a man between 18 and 35 years old in good health. CDR3 coding DNA: TGTGCCAGCAGTTACTCAAGACAGATTTCGGATACGCAGTATTTT. Translated, it gives CASSYSRQISDTQYF.